These 6 T cell receptor beta chains were all obtained from the same sample, sequenced in a study of post-analysis software for immune sequencing data. For these receptors, no antigen is known. Unique-molecular-identifier-tagged TCR beta cDNA libraries were used. Using its own MiXCR run on the PCR reads, TCRdb lists one record per CDR3 protein. The data contain about 430,000 distinct CDR3 sequences, 39% of them seen just once; the ten biggest clones take up under 9%. Findings of the study overall: Roughly five TRBV segments appeared more often in patients than in controls, and TRBV5-6, TRBV5-1 and TRBV20-1 were among these.

The sample consisted of blood. These receptors were collected from a girl aged 2 to 9 with multiple sclerosis.

CDR3 DNA sequence: TGTGCCAGCAGCTTTTCTATGAAGAATGAGCAGTTCTTC. This codes for CASSFSMKNEQFF. The genes are TRBV7-2 and TRBJ2-1; D unclear. Germline V lookup: CDR1 SGHTA, CDR2 FQGNSA. With 3 bases removed from V and 7 bases from J, the gap between germline ends came to 10 bases. CDR3 size: 13 residues.

This chain connects TRBV4-2 to TRBJ1-2; 10 bases line up with TRBD1. Trimming at V came to 2 bases and at J to 7 bases, leaving 10 bases not matched to a gene. CDR1 and CDR2 from the germline V gene are LGHNA and YNFKEQ. The CDR3 is made up of 16 amino acids. CDR3 loop: CASSQLLTGGVSGYTF. The CDR3 coding sequence is TGTGCCAGCAGCCAACTGCTGACAGGGGGCGTCTCTGGCTACACCTTC.

This clonotype has a handful of counts. The CDR3 protein is CSAVGGNTEAFF. For the CDR3, the DNA is TGCAGCGCGGTAGGGGGGAACACTGAAGCTTTCTTT. This sequence joins TRBV29-1 and TRBJ1-1, with a possible D match to TRBD1 (6 bases). With 7 bases removed from V and 1 base from J, the gap between germline ends came to 10 bases. The CDR3 runs to 12 residues. Germline assignment: CDR1 SQVTM and CDR2 ANQGSEA.

Only one count was recorded for this clonotype. This chain connects TRBV18 to TRBJ1-2; no firm D call. Germline V gene data show CDR1 as KGHSH and CDR2 as LQKENI. Trimming left V 3 bases short and J 4 bases short, with 12 bases between. CDR3 size: 14 residues. CDR3 nucleotides: TGTGCCAGCTCACCTAACGCTTCACCCTATGGCTACACCTTC. Protein product: CASSPNASPYGYTF.

This chain links TRBV4-2 with TRBJ2-1, with 15 bases identical to TRBD2. J lost 6 bases, V lost 0 bases, and 9 bases had no gene match. The CDR3 is made up of 19 amino acids. The germline V gene has CDR1 LGHNA and CDR2 YNFKEQ. The DNA for the CDR3 is TGTGCCAGCAGCCAAGACGATGGACTAGCGGGAGGGTCTAGCAATGAGCAGTTCTTC. It translates to CASSQDDGLAGGSSNEQFF.

The chain carries TRBV7-9 and TRBJ2-7; D is uncertain. The germline V gene has CDR1 SEHNR and CDR2 FQNEAQ (reference sequence). CDR3 length equals 12 residues. V gave up 4 bases and J gave up 3 bases, with 7 bases separating them. CDR3: CASSSEDYEQYF. In DNA form, the CDR3 reads TGTGCCAGCAGCTCAGAGGACTACGAGCAGTACTTC. The full variable domain, in which reference TRBV7-9 and TRBJ2-7 provide the parts outside the CDR3, is DTGVSQNPRHKITKRGQNVTFRCDPISEHNRLYWYRQTLGQGPEFLTYFQNEAQLEKSRLLSDRFSAERPKGSFSTLEIQRTEQGDSAMYLCASSSEDYEQYFGPGTRLTVT.